The rows below give T cell receptor beta chains drawn from one sample of a study of cytomegalovirus exposure and HLA in healthy donors. Sequencing was performed with immunoSEQ multiplex PCR; in TCRdb, only in-frame clones are kept and a portion is missing. Of 90,000 to 120,000 clones listed, roughly 80% are singletons. Specimen: PBMCs. Every receptor here comes from a female donor in good health and CMV-seropositive. The CDR3 runs from the conserved cysteine through the conserved F or W. Each record gives: V gene, D gene, J gene, clone size, CDR3 DNA, CDR3 protein. A D gene is named only where the DNA matches it firmly. Clone size is given for some rows only: seen once, a few or many times, or a class if the clone is expanded.

V gene: TRBV2
D gene: .
J gene: TRBJ1-2
clone size: .
CDR3 DNA: TGTGCCAGCAGTGAAGCGGGTCCAGGGGTGGGCTATGGCTACACCTTC
CDR3 protein: CASSEAGPGVGYGYTF

V gene: TRBV25-1
D gene: TRBD1
J gene: TRBJ2-2
clone size: .
CDR3 DNA: TGTGCCAGCAGTAGACAGGGACCCGGGGAGCTGTTTTTT
CDR3 protein: CASSRQGPGELFF

V gene: TRBV28
D gene: .
J gene: TRBJ2-1
clone size: .
CDR3 DNA: TGTGCCAGCAGTTTTGTGAGTTACAATGAGCAGTTCTTC
CDR3 protein: CASSFVSYNEQFF

V gene: TRBV4-1
D gene: TRBD1
J gene: TRBJ1-1
clone size: few
CDR3 DNA: TGCGCCAGCAGCCAAGGTACAGGGGTAAGGACTGAAGCTTTCTTT
CDR3 protein: CASSQGTGVRTEAFF

V gene: TRBV5-1
D gene: .
J gene: TRBJ1-5
clone size: .
CDR3 DNA: TGCGCCAGCAGCTTGGGACCAGGGCCCCCCTATCAGCCCCAGCATTTT
CDR3 protein: CASSLGPGPPYQPQHF

V gene: TRBV5-8
D gene: .
J gene: TRBJ1-2
clone size: .
CDR3 DNA: TGTGCCAGCAGCTTACCCCCAACGGGCTATGGCTACACCTTC
CDR3 protein: CASSLPPTGYGYTF

V gene: TRBV11-1
D gene: TRBD1
J gene: TRBJ1-2
clone size: .
CDR3 DNA: TGTGCCAGCAGCTCCTCGGCGACAGGGTCGTATGGCTACACCTTC
CDR3 protein: CASSSSATGSYGYTF

V gene: TRBV11-2
D gene: TRBD2
J gene: TRBJ2-1
clone size: once
CDR3 DNA: TGTGCCAGCAGCTCGCTAGCGGGGAGCAGGGCCTACAATGAGCAGTTCTTC
CDR3 protein: CASSSLAGSRAYNEQFF

V gene: TRBV7-3
D gene: .
J gene: TRBJ2-1
clone size: .
CDR3 DNA: TGTGCCAGCAGCCTCCGCCCCTCGGATGAGCAGTTCTTC
CDR3 protein: CASSLRPSDEQFF

V gene: TRBV30
D gene: .
J gene: TRBJ1-2
clone size: .
CDR3 DNA: TGTGCCTGGGATAAGGGGCAAGGCTACACCTTC
CDR3 protein: CAWDKGQGYTF

V gene: TRBV30
D gene: .
J gene: TRBJ2-7
clone size: .
CDR3 DNA: TGTGCCTGGACGCGGGCACTCGCCTACGAGCAGTACTTC
CDR3 protein: CAWTRALAYEQYF

V gene: TRBV19
D gene: .
J gene: TRBJ1-5
clone size: once
CDR3 DNA: TGTGCCAGTAGTATAGTTGCGGGGCCCAATCAGCCCCAGCATTTT
CDR3 protein: CASSIVAGPNQPQHF

V gene: TRBV29-1
D gene: .
J gene: TRBJ2-7
clone size: .
CDR3 DNA: TGCAGCGTTGCCCCCAATCTAGCTTCCGAGCAGTACTTC
CDR3 protein: CSVAPNLASEQYF

V gene: TRBV7-8
D gene: .
J gene: TRBJ2-5
clone size: .
CDR3 DNA: TGTGCCAGCAGCTTCGGGGTGCGTGGAGAGACCCAGTACTTC
CDR3 protein: CASSFGVRGETQYF

V gene: TRBV6-1
D gene: TRBD2
J gene: TRBJ2-7
clone size: .
CDR3 DNA: TGTGCCAGCAGTTTAAGTAGCGGGGCACTCCTCGAGCAGTACTTC
CDR3 protein: CASSLSSGALLEQYF

V gene: TRBV9
D gene: .
J gene: TRBJ1-2
clone size: .
CDR3 DNA: TGTGCCAGCAGCGTAGGGGACACTAGTAACTATGGCTACACCTTC
CDR3 protein: CASSVGDTSNYGYTF

V gene: TRBV21-1
D gene: .
J gene: TRBJ2-7
clone size: .
CDR3 DNA: TGTGCCAGCAGCACACTAACCTTAGCGGGGGAGGGGAACTACGAGCAGTACTTC
CDR3 protein: CASSTLTLAGEGNYEQYF

V gene: TRBV27
D gene: .
J gene: TRBJ2-2
clone size: few
CDR3 DNA: TGTGCCAGCAGTTTATCCCGCGGGGAGCTGTTTTTT
CDR3 protein: CASSLSRGELFF

V gene: TRBV2
D gene: TRBD2
J gene: TRBJ2-7
clone size: .
CDR3 DNA: TGTGCCAGCAGTGAAGGCGGGGGGGCCTTCGCCTACGAGCAGTACTTC
CDR3 protein: CASSEGGGAFAYEQYF

V gene: TRBV7-9
D gene: TRBD1
J gene: TRBJ1-6
clone size: .
CDR3 DNA: TGTTCCAGCAGCTTGTTCCCAGACAGGGCATCGACCTATAATTCACCCCTCCACTTT
CDR3 protein: CSSSLFPDRASTYNSPLHF

V gene: TRBV4-1
D gene: TRBD2
J gene: TRBJ2-7
clone size: .
CDR3 DNA: TGCGCCAGCAGCCCAGACGGGGCGGGGGGCCTGGAACACGAGCAGTACTTC
CDR3 protein: CASSPDGAGGLEHEQYF

V gene: TRBV4-2
D gene: .
J gene: TRBJ2-7
clone size: .
CDR3 DNA: TGTGCCAGCAGCCAAGAGTTGGGGCGGGGCTCCTACGAGCAGTACTTC
CDR3 protein: CASSQELGRGSYEQYF

V gene: TRBV27
D gene: TRBD1
J gene: TRBJ1-5
clone size: .
CDR3 DNA: TGTGCCAGCAGCACCCGGGCGGGACAGGGGGGGCAGCCCCAGCATTTT
CDR3 protein: CASSTRAGQGGQPQHF

V gene: TRBV30
D gene: .
J gene: TRBJ1-6
clone size: .
CDR3 DNA: TGTGCCTGGAGGGGGGGAGCTGCTCAACCCTATAATTCACCCCTCCACTTT
CDR3 protein: CAWRGGAAQPYNSPLHF

V gene: TRBV6-5
D gene: TRBD1
J gene: TRBJ2-6
clone size: .
CDR3 DNA: TGTGCCAGCAGGGACAGGGGGCTCGGGGCCAACGTCCTGACTTTC
CDR3 protein: CASRDRGLGANVLTF

V gene: TRBV18
D gene: TRBD1
J gene: TRBJ1-5
clone size: .
CDR3 DNA: TGTGCCAGCTCTATCGACAGGGGTATAAATCAGCCCCAGCATTTT
CDR3 protein: CASSIDRGINQPQHF

V gene: TRBV2
D gene: TRBD1
J gene: TRBJ1-5
clone size: .
CDR3 DNA: TGTGCCAGCAGTCCCGGGACAGGCATGGGTCAGCCCCAGCATTTT
CDR3 protein: CASSPGTGMGQPQHF

V gene: TRBV7-9
D gene: .
J gene: TRBJ2-1
clone size: .
CDR3 DNA: TGTGCCAGCAGCCGCGGAGGGAATCGGGGCAATGAGCAGTTCTTC
CDR3 protein: CASSRGGNRGNEQFF

V gene: TRBV5-6
D gene: .
J gene: TRBJ1-2
clone size: .
CDR3 DNA: TGTGCCAGCAGCAGAGGGACTACGAGCTACACCTTC
CDR3 protein: CASSRGTTSYTF